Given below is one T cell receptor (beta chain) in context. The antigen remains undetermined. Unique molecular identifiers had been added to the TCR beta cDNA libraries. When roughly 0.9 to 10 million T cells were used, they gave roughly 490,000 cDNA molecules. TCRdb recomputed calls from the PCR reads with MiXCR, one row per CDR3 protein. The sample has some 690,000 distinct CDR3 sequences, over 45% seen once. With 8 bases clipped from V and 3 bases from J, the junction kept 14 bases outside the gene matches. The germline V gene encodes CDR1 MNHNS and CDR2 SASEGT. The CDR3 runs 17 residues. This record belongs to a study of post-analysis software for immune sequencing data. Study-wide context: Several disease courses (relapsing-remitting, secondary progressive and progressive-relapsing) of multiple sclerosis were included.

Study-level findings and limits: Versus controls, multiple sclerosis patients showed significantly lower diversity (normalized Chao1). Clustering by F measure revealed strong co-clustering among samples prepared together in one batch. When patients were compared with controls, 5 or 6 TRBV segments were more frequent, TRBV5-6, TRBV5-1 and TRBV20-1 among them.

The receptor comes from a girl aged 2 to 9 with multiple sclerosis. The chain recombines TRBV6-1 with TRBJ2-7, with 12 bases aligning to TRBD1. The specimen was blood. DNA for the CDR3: TGTGCCAGCGGCCGGGACAGGGGGCCATCCTTAGGCTACGAGCAGTACTTC. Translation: CASGRDRGPSLGYEQYF.